This T cell receptor (beta chain) is drawn from a study of blood T cell repertoires in COVID-19. Study-wide context: The United States, Italy and Spain were the sources of the acute and convalescent COVID-19 samples. In each case, the material was cDNA or gDNA derived from T cells, B-cell-depleted T cells, or PBMCs.

Per the original methods: How many nucleated cells were present was estimated from reference gene primer amplification. TCRdb's table, derived via immunoSEQ multiplex PCR, lists solely in-frame clones and lacks some. The V and J calls and clone size were taken over from that table, and D and trimming were inferred from the DNA. The top ten hold roughly 8.6% of the sample, which has 55,000 to 65,000 clones, roughly 91% seen once. CDR1 is LGHDT and CDR2 is YNNKEL in the germline V gene (reference sequence). This CDR3 spans 15 amino acids. J was trimmed by 5 bases and V by 0 bases; bases with no gene match: 3.

Sequenced input: peripheral blood. The rearrangement uses TRBV3-1 (or the pseudogene TRBV3-2) and TRBJ2-5; 10 positions match TRBD1. This clonotype originated in a human donor in a cohort sampled during active COVID-19. CDR3 in DNA: TGTGCCAGCAGCCAAGATCGGACAGGGGGGGAGACCCAGTACTTC. Translating it yields CASSQDRTGGETQYF.